Listed here are 7 T cell receptor beta chains from one sample, sequenced in a study of Ad26.COV2.S vaccination and SARS-CoV-2 variants. Using immunoSEQ multiplex PCR, the repertoire was profiled, and TCRdb retains in-frame clones only, with some absent. The table lists more than 300,000 clones, around nine tenths of them singletons. Stated treatment: around 19 received Ad26.COV2.S at low or high dose, single or two shots; about 5 received placebo; per-sample allocation not given. All samples were drawn on day 63, counting from the first vaccine or placebo injection. The material sequenced was peripheral blood, taken in a trial of Ad26.COV2.S vaccine versus placebo. The receptor set was obtained from a person aged 18 to 65 who received the Ad26.COV2.S COVID-19 vaccine or a placebo.

This chain connects TRBV5-1 to TRBJ1-2, with 7 bases identical to TRBD1. V was pared by 4 bases and J by 6 bases, with 9 bases of the junction left unmatched. The CDR3 is 14 amino acids. CDR1 is SGHRS, CDR2 YFSETQ, per germline. The DNA for the CDR3 is TGCGCCAGCAGCCTTCCTCAGGGGGATCATGGCTACACCTTC. Amino acids: CASSLPQGDHGYTF.

The J gene is TRBJ1-2, the V gene TRBV19; D remains ambiguous. Germline CDR1 LNHDA, CDR2 SQIVND (reference sequence). The length of the CDR3 is 13 residues. Trimming stripped 5 bases from V and 6 bases from J, with 13 bases between. The CDR3 coding sequence is TGTGCCAGTAGTTGGGCATCGGAGAATGGCTACACCTTC. Translating it yields CASSWASENGYTF.

The V gene is TRBV7-2, the J gene TRBJ2-5; D is ambiguous. The CDR3 is made up of 11 amino acids. Trimming pared 7 bases from V and 5 bases from J, leaving 8 bases between. Per germline, CDR1 SGHTA and CDR2 FQGNSA. The CDR3 protein is CASTLAETQYF. The CDR3 bases are TGTGCCAGCACCCTCGCGGAGACCCAGTACTTC.

This clone was seen more than once but under ten times. J is TRBJ1-6 and V is TRBV12-3 or TRBV12-4, with D maybe TRBD1 (6 bases). The CDR3 has 12 amino acids. Trimming took off 3 bases at V and 11 bases at J, with 8 bases between the two ends. The CDR3 DNA reads TGTGCCAGCAGTTTGGGGGCCCCACCCCTCCACTTT. This translates into CASSLGAPPLHF.

This clone was detected only once. The chain employs TRBV6-1 and TRBJ2-3; TRBD2 matches 8 bases. Germline V gives CDR1 MNHNS, CDR2 SASEGT. The length of the CDR3 is 20 residues. V gave up 4 bases and J gave up 7 bases; unmatched junction bases: 25. CDR3 nucleotides: TGTGCCAGCAGTGGCCCGGGGTTGCTTAGCGGGACTGCTCCTTACCATACGCAGTATTTT. Its protein is CASSGPGLLSGTAPYHTQYF.

This sequence joins TRBV4-2 and TRBJ2-5, with D unresolved. In germline, CDR1 is LGHNA, CDR2 YNFKEQ. Trimming took off 6 bases at V and 3 bases at J, with 17 bases between the two ends. The CDR3 has 15 amino acids. The CDR3 sequence: CASSPLAPREETQYF. As DNA, the CDR3 is TGTGCCAGCAGTCCACTGGCCCCCCGAGAAGAGACCCAGTACTTC.

V usage is TRBV14 and J usage is TRBJ2-5; no firm D call. Germline loops: CDR1 SGHDN, CDR2 FVKESK. The CDR3 is 14 amino acids. Trimming stripped 3 bases from V and 0 bases from J, with 8 bases between. CDR3 in amino acids: CASSHYSYQETQYF. CDR3 nucleotide sequence: TGTGCCAGCAGCCATTACTCGTACCAAGAGACCCAGTACTTC.